This TCR beta chain originates from a study of blood T cell repertoires in COVID-19. Study-wide background: Specimens from acute and convalescent COVID-19 originated in the United States, Italy and Spain.

Original processing methods: Amplification with reference gene primers provided the estimates of nucleated cell counts. Data came from immunoSEQ multiplex PCR; TCRdb stores just in-frame clones and leaves some out. D and trimming were read from the DNA, whereas the V and J calls and clone size are those reported in that table. The sample records about 78,000 clones, more than 75% being singletons. There are 13 residues in the CDR3. Trimming pared 5 bases from V and 8 bases from J, leaving 15 bases between. Germline assignment: CDR1 LNHDA and CDR2 SQIVND (reference sequence). The chain is built from TRBV19 and TRBJ1-2; a possible D gene is TRBD1 (6 bases). The TCR comes from a middle-aged man with active or convalescent COVID-19. The sample taken for sequencing was peripheral blood. The CDR3 sequence is CASSFLQGPGYTF. The CDR3 DNA reads TGTGCCAGTAGTTTCCTACAGGGTCCGGGCTACACCTTC.